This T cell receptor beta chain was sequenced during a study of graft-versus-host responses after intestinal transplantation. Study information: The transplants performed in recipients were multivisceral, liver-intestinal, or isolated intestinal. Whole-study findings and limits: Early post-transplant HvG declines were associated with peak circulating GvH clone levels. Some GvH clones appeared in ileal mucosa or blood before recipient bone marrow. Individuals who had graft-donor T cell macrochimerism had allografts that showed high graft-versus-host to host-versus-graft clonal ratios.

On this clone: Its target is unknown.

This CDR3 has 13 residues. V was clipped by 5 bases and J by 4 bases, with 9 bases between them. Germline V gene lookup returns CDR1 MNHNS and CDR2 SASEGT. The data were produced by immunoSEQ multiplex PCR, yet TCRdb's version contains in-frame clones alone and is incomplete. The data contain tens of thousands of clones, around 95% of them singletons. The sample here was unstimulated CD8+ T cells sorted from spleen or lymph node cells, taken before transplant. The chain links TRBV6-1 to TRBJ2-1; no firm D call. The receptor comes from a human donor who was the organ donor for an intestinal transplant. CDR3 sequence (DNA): TGTGCCAGCAGTTATAGTACGTACAATGAGCAGTTCTTC. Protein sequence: CASSYSTYNEQFF.